Following are 26 T cell receptor beta chains from one sample sequenced in a study of blood T cell repertoires in COVID-19. Profiled with immunoSEQ multiplex PCR; TCRdb holds only in-frame clones, not every one. The sample shows approximately 150,000 clones, more than 70% of them seen only once. Sequences were obtained from PBMCs or T cells enriched from blood (not recorded which). The receptors were sampled from a man between 60 and 75 years old who had recovered from COVID-19.

The genes are TRBV6-5 and TRBJ2-7; TRBD1 aligns across 7 bases. The CDR3 contains 12 residues. Germline CDR1 is MNHEY and CDR2 is SVGAGI. J was trimmed by 2 bases and V by 8 bases; bases with no gene match: 3. CDR3 in amino acids: CASDQGAYEQYF. Written as DNA, the CDR3 is TGTGCCAGCGACCAGGGGGCCTACGAGCAGTACTTC.

V and J are TRBV7-9 and TRBJ1-1; D call uncertain. From germline, CDR1 is SEHNR and CDR2 FQNEAQ (reference sequence). The length of the CDR3 is 13 residues. V was clipped by 2 bases and J by 6 bases, with 10 bases between them. CDR3 in amino acids: CASSLKVGAEAFF. CDR3 sequence (DNA): TGTGCCAGCAGCTTAAAAGTTGGAGCTGAAGCTTTCTTT.

As to this clone: A read error may explain this, as a much larger clone is one base away. This chain uses TRBV7-8 with TRBJ1-5, with D possibly TRBD1 on 5 matching bases. This CDR3 region has 14 residues. Trimming took 1 base from V and 3 from J, leaving 7 bases between them. The germline CDR1 and CDR2 sequences are SGHVS and FQNEAQ. The CDR3 nucleotides are TGTGCCAGCAGCTTAGGACAGTCCAATCAGCCCCAGCATTTT. This codes for CASSLGQSNQPQHF.

J is TRBJ1-1 and V is TRBV4-2, with 7 bases identical to TRBD1. CDR3 length: 14 residues. The germline CDR1 and CDR2 sequences are LGHNA and YNFKEQ. With V trimmed by 0 bases and J by 5 bases, 3 bases remained unmatched. The CDR3 is CASSQEQGYTEAFF. DNA for the CDR3: TGTGCCAGCAGCCAAGAACAGGGGTATACTGAAGCTTTCTTT.

The rearrangement links TRBV5-1 to TRBJ2-4; TRBD1 matches at 8 bases. The trim removed 3 bases at V and 8 bases at J, leaving 10 bases unmatched. CDR1 is SGHRS, CDR2 YFSETQ, per germline. CDR3 size: 15 residues. In DNA, the CDR3 is TGCGCCAGCAGCTCTCGACAGGGGCGAAATGACATTCAGTACTTC. It encodes CASSSRQGRNDIQYF.

The rearrangement uses TRBV29-1 and TRBJ1-2; 7 bases map to TRBD1. This CDR3 contains 13 residues. V shed 3 bases and J 2 bases; nucleotides not matched to a gene: 3. CDR1 and CDR2 from the germline V gene are SQVTM and ANQGSEA. CDR3: CSVDKTGNYGYTF. The CDR3 DNA reads as TGCAGCGTTGACAAGACAGGGAACTATGGCTACACCTTC.

In its sample, this clone was seen a few times. This chain joins TRBV11-3 and TRBJ2-1; 10 nucleotides align to TRBD1. The V gene's germline CDR1 is SGHNT and CDR2 YENEEA. This CDR3 has 15 residues. V shed 5 bases and J 2 bases; nucleotides not matched to a gene: 3. The CDR3: CASSAGQGPYNEQFF. CDR3 in DNA: TGTGCCAGCAGCGCGGGACAGGGGCCCTACAATGAGCAGTTCTTC.

This sequence joins TRBV20-1 and TRBJ2-2; TRBD2 might be the D (6 bases). Looked up from germline, CDR1 is DFQATT and CDR2 is SNEGSKA (reference sequence). The CDR3 is made up of 11 amino acids. The germline V and J ends were trimmed by 5 bases and 7 bases, with 8 bases remaining between them. CDR3 residues: CSARRDGELFF. The CDR3 DNA is TGCAGTGCTCGGCGGGACGGGGAGCTGTTTTTT.

This rearrangement joins TRBV2 to TRBJ1-4; D gene unclear. Germline loops: CDR1 SNHLY, CDR2 FYNNEI. The CDR3 has 12 amino acids. V dropped 8 bases and J dropped 7 bases, with 11 bases sitting between them. In nucleotides, the CDR3 is TGTGCCAGCCGGGGAACCTTTGAAAAACTGTTTTTT. It translates to CASRGTFEKLFF.

The chain combines TRBV30 with TRBJ2-7, with a possible D match to TRBD2 (5 bases). Trimming pared 2 bases from V and 7 bases from J, leaving 15 bases between. The CDR3 loop spans 13 amino acids. Germline assignment: CDR1 GTSNPN and CDR2 SVGIG (reference sequence). CDR3 region: CAWSSVREREQYF. The CDR3 region has the DNA TGTGCCTGGAGTTCAGTCCGGGAAAGAGAGCAGTACTTC.

J is TRBJ1-2 and V is TRBV6-5; 8 bases are a match to TRBD1. The length of the CDR3 is 14 residues. V lost 2 bases, J lost 2 bases, and 1 base stayed unmatched. CDR1 is MNHEY, CDR2 SVGAGI, per germline. The CDR3 DNA reads as TGTGCCAGCAGTTACCGACAGGGGAACTATGGCTACACCTTC. This gives the protein CASSYRQGNYGYTF.

This chain joins TRBV9 and TRBJ2-1, with TRBD2 matching 8 bases. Looked up from germline, CDR1 is SGDLS and CDR2 is YYNGEE. The CDR3 is 14 amino acids. J lost 4 bases, V lost 1 base, and 1 base had no gene match. CDR3 sequence reads: CASSVSGGYNEQFF. The CDR3 nucleotides read TGTGCCAGCAGCGTAAGCGGGGGTTACAATGAGCAGTTCTTC.

V usage is TRBV20-1 and J usage is TRBJ2-3; 11 bases are shared with TRBD2. CDR3 length equals 15 residues. Germline V gene lookup returns CDR1 DFQATT and CDR2 SNEGSKA (reference sequence). With 3 bases clipped from V and 6 bases from J, the junction kept 8 bases outside the gene matches. CDR3 nucleotide sequence: TGCAGTGCTAGTTCATCTAGCGGGGGGTCTGATACGCAGTATTTT. It yields the protein CSASSSSGGSDTQYF.

This clone was seen only a few times. This chain joins TRBV19 and TRBJ2-5; 13 bases map to TRBD2. The CDR3 is 16 residues long. In germline, CDR1 is LNHDA, CDR2 SQIVND (reference sequence). V lost 4 bases, J lost 2 bases, and 4 bases stayed unmatched. DNA of the CDR3: TGTGCCAGTAGTACCGGACTAGCGGGGGCTCAAGAGACCCAGTACTTC. It encodes CASSTGLAGAQETQYF.

The chain recombines TRBV2 with TRBJ1-5, with D maybe TRBD1 (6 bases). The length of the CDR3 is 16 residues. V was trimmed by 9 bases and J by 5 bases, leaving 23 bases between them. In germline, CDR1 is SNHLY, CDR2 FYNNEI. The DNA of the CDR3 is TGTGCCAGATCCCGAGCCAGGGGCGCCACTGATCAGCCCCAGCATTTT. Translated: CARSRARGATDQPQHF.

This clone has just a few counts. This rearrangement joins TRBV19 to TRBJ2-6; 8 bases are shared with TRBD1. The ends lost 1 base at V and 0 bases at J; junction bases unmatched: 11. This CDR3 is 20 amino acids long. Germline V gene sequence: CDR1 LNHDA, CDR2 SQIVND (reference sequence). CDR3 sequence: CASSIGEGQAVYSGANVLTF. DNA of the CDR3: TGTGCCAGTAGTATAGGAGAGGGACAGGCCGTATACTCTGGGGCCAACGTCCTGACTTTC.

This clone was observed a single time. This chain uses TRBV19 with TRBJ2-2; the D is unclear. Trimming shortened V by 6 bases and J by 0 bases, and 11 bases separated the two germline ends. CDR1 and CDR2 (germline): LNHDA, SQIVND (reference sequence). This CDR3 region has 15 residues. The CDR3 DNA is TGTGCCAGTAGGATTGGGCCCGCGAACACCGGGGAGCTGTTTTTT. It codes for CASRIGPANTGELFF.

The chain recombines TRBV7-2 with TRBJ2-7; D may be TRBD1 (6 bases). Trimming cost V 5 bases and J 7 bases, with 18 bases left between them. CDR1 and CDR2 from the germline V gene are SGHTA and FQGNSA. This CDR3 contains 14 residues. The CDR3 loop is CASSGQTQAGEQYF. CDR3 DNA sequence: TGTGCCAGCAGCGGACAGACTCAGGCAGGGGAGCAGTACTTC. Full variable domain (outside the CDR3, taken from reference TRBV7-2 and TRBJ2-7): GAGVSQSPSNKVTEKGKDVELRCDPISGHTALYWYRQSLGQGLEFLIYFQGNSAPDKSGLPSDRFSAERTGGSVSTLTIQRTQQEDSAVYLCASSGQTQAGEQYFGPGTRLTVT.

The chain recombines TRBV10-3 with TRBJ1-1, with 9 nucleotides matching TRBD1. Germline assignment: CDR1 ENHRY and CDR2 SYGVKD. Trimming cost V 3 bases and J 7 bases; bases outside gene matches: 3. The CDR3 has 13 residues. The CDR3 nucleotides read TGTGCCATCAGTGACCGACAGGGGGTTGAAGCTTTCTTT. Amino acid sequence: CAISDRQGVEAFF.

The chain joins TRBV3-1 (or the pseudogene TRBV3-2) to TRBJ2-1; tentative D call: TRBD2 (6 bases). CDR1 and CDR2 (germline): LGHDT, YNNKEL (reference sequence). The CDR3 covers 15 residues. Trimming took off 1 base at V and 4 bases at J, with 11 bases between the two ends. DNA of the CDR3: TGTGCCAGCAGCCAAGTCGGGGGAAGATACAATGAGCAGTTCTTC. Amino acid sequence: CASSQVGGRYNEQFF.

Points on this clone: At the DNA level, this CDR3 is encoded by other sequences in the same sample as well. The V call is TRBV5-1, the J call TRBJ2-5; 8 bases agree with TRBD2. The CDR3 spans 14 residues. The V and J ends lost 0 bases and 4 bases, in that order; junction bases with no gene match: 2. Germline CDR1 reads SGHRS; CDR2 reads YFSETQ. The CDR3 loop is CASSLGGGRETQYF. Written as DNA, the CDR3 is TGCGCCAGCAGCTTGGGCGGGGGGCGAGAGACCCAGTACTTC.

The chain uses TRBV3-1 (or the pseudogene TRBV3-2) and TRBJ2-7; 8 nucleotides align to TRBD1. CDR3 length equals 15 residues. Germline assignment: CDR1 LGHDT and CDR2 YNNKEL (reference sequence). The V gene end was trimmed by 4 bases and the J gene end by 3 bases; junction bases not matched to a gene: 8. CDR3 sequence: CASSPAGGLNYEQYF. The CDR3 bases are TGTGCCAGCAGCCCAGCAGGGGGCCTTAACTACGAGCAGTACTTC.

The chain recombines TRBV28 with TRBJ1-6; TRBD1 matches at 9 bases. The CDR3 runs to 14 residues. Unmatched junction bases numbered 0, after V lost 3 bases and J lost 6 bases. Germline V gene data show CDR1 as MDHEN and CDR2 as SYDVKM. CDR3 sequence reads: CASSLGQGNSPLHF. In nucleotides, the CDR3 is TGTGCCAGCAGTTTGGGACAGGGTAATTCACCCCTCCACTTT.

A single count supports this clone. The rearrangement uses TRBV5-1 and TRBJ2-3, with 9 bases aligning to TRBD1. The CDR3 is 14 amino acids. J lost 3 bases, V lost 4 bases, and 3 bases had no gene match. CDR1 is SGHRS and CDR2 is YFSETQ in the germline V gene. CDR3: CASSVQGATDTQYF. As DNA, the CDR3 is TGCGCCAGCAGCGTACAGGGGGCAACAGATACGCAGTATTTT.

The chain links TRBV7-2 to TRBJ1-6, with 10 bases lining up with TRBD1. V shed 4 bases and J 3 bases; nucleotides not matched to a gene: 6. Germline lookup yields CDR1 SGHTA and CDR2 FQGNSA. The length of the CDR3 is 17 residues. The CDR3 nucleotides are TGTGCCAGCAGCTCGACGGGACAGGGGCACTATAATTCACCCCTCCACTTT. Translation: CASSSTGQGHYNSPLHF.

This chain joins TRBV7-2 and TRBJ1-2, with a tentative D call TRBD1 (6 bases). This CDR3 has 16 amino acids. CDR1 and CDR2 from the germline V gene are SGHTA and FQGNSA. The germline V and J ends were trimmed by 5 bases and 8 bases, with 24 bases remaining between them. The CDR3 coding sequence is TGTGCCAGCAGCGCCAGGACAGCGGTGTGGGGGTTCGGCTACACCTTC. Amino acid sequence: CASSARTAVWGFGYTF.